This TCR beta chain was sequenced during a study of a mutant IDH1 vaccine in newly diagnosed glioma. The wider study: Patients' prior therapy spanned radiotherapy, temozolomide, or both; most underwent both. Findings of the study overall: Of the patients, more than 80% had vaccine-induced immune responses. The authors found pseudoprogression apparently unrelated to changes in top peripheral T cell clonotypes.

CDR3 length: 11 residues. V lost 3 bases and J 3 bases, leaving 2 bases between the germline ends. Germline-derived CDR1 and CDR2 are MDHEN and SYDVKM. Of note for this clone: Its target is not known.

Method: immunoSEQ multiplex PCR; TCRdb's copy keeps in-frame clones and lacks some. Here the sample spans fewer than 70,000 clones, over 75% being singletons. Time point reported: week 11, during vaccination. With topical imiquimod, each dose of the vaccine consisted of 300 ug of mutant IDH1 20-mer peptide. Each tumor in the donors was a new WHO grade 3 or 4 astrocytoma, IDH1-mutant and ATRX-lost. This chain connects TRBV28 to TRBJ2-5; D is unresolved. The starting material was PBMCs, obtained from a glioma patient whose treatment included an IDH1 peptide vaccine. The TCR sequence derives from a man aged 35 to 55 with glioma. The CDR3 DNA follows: TGTGCCAGCAGTTTGGAAGAGACCCAGTACTTC. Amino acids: CASSLEETQYF. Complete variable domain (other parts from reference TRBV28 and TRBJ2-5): DVKVTQSSRYLVKRTGEKVFLECVQDMDHENMFWYRQDPGLGLRLIYFSYDVKMKEKGDIPEGYSVSREKKERFSLILESASTNQTSMYLCASSLEETQYFGPGTRLLVL.